Below are 9 T cell receptor beta chains sequenced from a single sample in a study of naive and memory T cell subsets (dated by TCRdb to 2016 to 2017). Using 3' ligation of a UMI-containing oligonucleotide to TCR cDNA, the study laid out a robust and sensitive protocol to amplify, sequence and analyze TCRs. Libraries came from 5' RACE. The data were produced on an Illumina MiSeq. The ligated cDNA was amplified in four rounds of PCR with nested alpha and beta constant region primers together with the SP2 primer. Starting from the raw public reads, TCRdb applied fastp trimming at Q25, assembled clones with MiXCR and retained in-frame beta chains. Records with the same CDR3 protein are collapsed into one entry carrying the most frequent genes and DNA. Here the sample has 30,000 or so distinct CDR3 sequences; over 15% occur a single time. Around 2.5% of the sample is taken by the ten largest. These receptors were obtained from a female donor in good health.

The genes are TRBV12-5 and TRBJ1-2; D perhaps matches TRBD1 (5 bases). V dropped 2 bases and J dropped 6 bases, with 19 bases sitting between them. The germline CDR1 and CDR2 sequences are LGHNT and FRNRAP. The CDR3 totals 16 residues. The CDR3 DNA reads as TGTGCTAGTGGTTTGCCCCCAAGGTCGGGGGGGGATGGCTACACCTTC. This translates into CASGLPPRSGGDGYTF. The full variable domain, completed using reference TRBV12-5 and TRBJ1-2, is DARVTQTPRHKVTEMGQEVTMRCQPILGHNTVFWYRQTMMQGLELLAYFRNRAPLDDSGMPKDRFSAEMPDATLATLKIQPSEPRDSAVYFCASGLPPRSGGDGYTFGSGTRLTVV.

This clonotype occurred many times. This chain joins TRBV29-1 and TRBJ2-7; D unresolved. The CDR3 is 15 amino acids. Trimming took 6 bases from V and 5 from J, leaving 23 bases between them. The germline gives CDR1 SQVTM, CDR2 ANQGSEA. The CDR3 is CSVSSSRGPGNEQYF. The CDR3 nucleotides are TGCAGCGTGAGTTCCTCCCGAGGACCTGGGAACGAGCAGTACTTC.

The chain uses TRBV7-2 and TRBJ2-3; D is possibly TRBD2 (5 bases). The V and J ends lost 5 bases and 0 bases respectively, with 12 bases between them. There are 15 residues in the CDR3. Germline V lookup: CDR1 SGHTA, CDR2 FQGNSA. CDR3 in DNA: TGTGCCAGCAGCCGCGACTACTTAAGCACAGATACGCAGTATTTT. This gives the protein CASSRDYLSTDTQYF.

The rearrangement joins TRBV7-6 to TRBJ2-7; a weak D match, TRBD1 (6 bases). This CDR3 spans 17 amino acids. The V gene's germline CDR1 is SGHVS and CDR2 FNYEAQ. The V gene lost 5 bases and the J gene lost 1 base, with 21 bases spanning the gap. The CDR3 spells CASSQGQRPTRSYEQYF. DNA for the CDR3: TGTGCCAGCAGCCAAGGACAGCGACCTACCCGTTCCTACGAGCAGTACTTC.

The sample holds many counts of this clonotype. The chain uses TRBV18 and TRBJ2-7; D unresolved. The CDR3 is 13 residues long. Trimming removed 0 bases at V and 6 bases at J, with 9 bases between. CDR1 KGHSH and CDR2 LQKENI come from the germline V gene. The CDR3 reads CASSPPPNAEQYF. The CDR3 DNA sequence: TGTGCCAGCTCACCACCCCCGAACGCCGAGCAGTACTTC.

Points on this clonotype: A junction end diverges from the germline sequence, so it may reflect a read error. V usage is TRBV15 and J usage is TRBJ2-5, with TRBD2 matching over 8 bases. The CDR3 has 17 amino acids. Germline CDR1 and CDR2: LNHNV and YYDKDF (reference sequence). CDR3 sequence: CAASSTNPTSGEETQYF. CDR3 sequence (DNA): TGTGCCGCCAGCAGCACCAACCCTACTAGCGGAGAAGAGACCCAGTACTTC.

The chain carries TRBV9 and TRBJ2-1, with TRBD2 matching over 9 bases. After removal of 2 bases from V and 3 bases from J, the junction contained 3 bases not matched to a gene. The CDR3 is 15 residues long. Germline loops: CDR1 SGDLS, CDR2 YYNGEE. The CDR3 sequence: CASSVKAGGYNEQFF. As DNA, the CDR3 is TGTGCCAGCAGCGTGAAAGCGGGGGGCTACAATGAGCAGTTCTTC.

The V and J genes are TRBV6-1 and TRBJ2-5; TRBD2 matches 13 bases. The CDR3 is 16 residues long. Unmatched junction bases numbered 4, after V lost 3 bases and J lost 3 bases. Germline assignment: CDR1 MNHNS and CDR2 SASEGT. As DNA, the CDR3 is TGTGCCAGCAGTGATGGACTAGCGGGGGAAAAAGAGACCCAGTACTTC. Translation: CASSDGLAGEKETQYF.

This clonotype was counted between two and nine times. The rearrangement links TRBV12-3 or TRBV12-4 to TRBJ2-1; tentative D call: TRBD1 (6 bases). The CDR3 contains 14 residues. The ends were cut back, 3 bases at V and 8 bases at J, with 14 bases in the middle. DNA of the CDR3: TGTGCCAGCAGTTTGGACAGCGGCTGGGATGAGCAGTTCTTC. The encoded protein is CASSLDSGWDEQFF.